This TCR beta chain was identified in a study of T cells in Graves' hyperthyroidism and ophthalmopathy. Amplification of TCR beta CDR3 regions used RNA as the template. A set of HTBI primers served as the primers for a first-round RT-PCR of the TCR CDR3. One entry per CDR3 protein results from TCRdb running MiXCR on the multiplex PCR reads. This sample carries 280,000 or so distinct CDR3 sequences, less than 30% of them seen once, and the ten largest clones take 20% to 30%. The V end was cut by 10 bases, the J end by 6 bases, with 9 bases between. Germline CDR1 reads KGHDR; CDR2 reads SFDVKD. The length of the CDR3 is 10 residues.

V gene TRBV24-1 combines with J gene TRBJ2-7; D unclear. The specimen was blood. The sequence was collected from a middle-aged man with Graves' hyperthyroidism that later progressed to Graves' ophthalmopathy. The CDR3 protein is CATVTGEQYF. CDR3 coding DNA: TGTGCCACTGTTACGGGCGAGCAGTACTTC.